This T cell receptor beta chain was obtained from a study of CD8 T cells in Susac syndrome. TEMRA cells were FACS-enriched, with CD8+ and CD4+ T cells isolated negatively. An amount of RNA that ranged from roughly 0.5 to 1 ug was reverse transcribed with random hexamers. TCRdb processed the immunoSEQ multiplex PCR reads anew with MiXCR; each CDR3 protein has one entry. The sample carries 160,000 or so distinct CDR3 sequences, around 93% recorded once. Germline V gene sequence: CDR1 KGHSH, CDR2 LQKENI. V was clipped by 2 bases and J by 5 bases, with 15 bases between them. The CDR3 is 15 residues long. The chain uses TRBV18 and TRBJ1-1, with D possibly matching TRBD1 (5 bases). The TCR originated in a human donor in good health. The specimen sequenced was CD4+ T cells from PBMCs. The CDR3: CASSPIQGPGTEAFF. The CDR3 DNA is TGTGCCAGCTCACCAATTCAGGGCCCTGGGACTGAAGCTTTCTTT.